This T cell receptor beta chain derives from a study of blood T cell repertoires in COVID-19. In the study's own analysis: Amplification from reference gene primers served as the basis for estimated nucleated cell counts. Data came from immunoSEQ multiplex PCR; TCRdb stores just in-frame clones and leaves some out. The V and J calls and clone size are taken from that table; D and trimming were inferred from the DNA. This table holds about 69,000 clones, just under 80% found once. Germline V gene data show CDR1 as SEHNR and CDR2 as FQNEAQ (reference sequence). The V and J ends lost 5 bases and 3 bases, in that order; junction bases with no gene match: 5. The CDR3 sequence is 14 residues long.

The chain links TRBV7-9 to TRBJ2-7, with 9 bases that match TRBD2. The sequenced sample consisted of peripheral blood. This receptor was taken from a human donor in a cohort sampled during active COVID-19. CDR3 amino acids: CASSVSGGDYEQYF. DNA of the CDR3: TGTGCCAGCAGCGTTAGCGGGGGAGACTACGAGCAGTACTTC.